The T cell receptor beta chain described here comes from a study of regulatory T cells in long-lasting Graves disease. This clonotype showed up many times. Antigen unknown. Study-wide results and caveats: TCR diversity in persistent Graves' patients was below that of newly diagnosed ones. Researchers reported studying only peripheral blood, not thyroid tissue.

Time point specified: newly diagnosed GD, antithyroid drugs for less than 3 months. RNA isolated from PBMCs was used to make the TCR library. Libraries of TCR beta came from iRepertoire HTBI primers plus Arm-PCR of CDR3 regions. TCRdb re-analysed the multiplex PCR reads in MiXCR, keeping a single row per CDR3 protein. The sample includes 400,000 to 500,000 distinct CDR3 sequences, about 16% seen only once; the top ten take 20% to 25%. V was pared by 7 bases and J by 0 bases, with 7 bases of the junction left unmatched. The CDR3 runs 15 residues. Germline CDR1 MNHEY, CDR2 SMNVEV (reference sequence). This sample also appeared in a second study, on T cells in Graves' hyperthyroidism and ophthalmopathy.

The source was peripheral blood mononuclear cells (PBMCs), collected at new diagnosis, from a patient treated with antithyroid drugs. J is TRBJ2-3 and V is TRBV27, with TRBD2 matching 7 bases. The sequence derives from a woman aged 18 to 35 with Graves disease. For the CDR3, the DNA is TGTGCCAGCACCACAGGCGGGGGTAGCACAGATACGCAGTATTTT. Encoded protein: CASTTGGGSTDTQYF.